Below, 30 T cell receptor beta chains from the same sample are listed, as sequenced in a study of blood T cells in healthy people across ages. A second PCR of roughly 7 to 11 cycles used a sample-barcoded 5' primer and a J-beta primer mix. TCRdb passed the 5' RACE reads through MiXCR, listing each CDR3 protein once. The sample includes some 1.5 million distinct CDR3 sequences, about 45% of them seen just once. Sequencing was carried out using blood. The receptor set was obtained from a woman in her late teens or twenties in good health.

This clonotype was observed a few times. The J gene is TRBJ2-5, the V gene TRBV10-3, with a weak D call TRBD2 (6 bases). Germline CDR1 ENHRY, CDR2 SYGVKD. Trimming took 7 bases from V and 2 from J, leaving 17 bases between them. This CDR3 is 15 amino acids long. Here the CDR3 reads CAITDPLATQETQYF. The CDR3 DNA follows: TGTGCCATCACCGACCCCCTAGCGACTCAAGAGACCCAGTACTTC.

The gene calls are TRBV30 and TRBJ2-3; the D call may be TRBD1 or TRBD2 (5 bases each). The CDR3 is 15 residues long. V lost 4 bases, J lost 2 bases, and 16 bases lay in between. Germline V CDR1 and CDR2: GTSNPN, SVGIG (reference sequence). The CDR3 sequence is CAWTEPGPHTDTQYF. CDR3 in DNA: TGTGCCTGGACCGAACCGGGACCTCACACAGATACGCAGTATTTT.

This chain uses TRBV6-1 with TRBJ2-6, with D possibly matching TRBD2 (6 bases). V lost 11 bases and J 1 base, leaving 9 bases between the germline ends. Germline values: CDR1 MNHNS, CDR2 SASEGT. The CDR3 contains 13 residues. As DNA, the CDR3 is TGTGCCCGGAGGGATTCTGGGGCCAACGTCCTGACTTTC. Its protein is CARRDSGANVLTF.

This rearrangement joins TRBV28 to TRBJ2-5; TRBD1 might be the D (6 bases). Germline V gives CDR1 MDHEN, CDR2 SYDVKM. The CDR3 runs 15 residues. Trimming took 6 bases from V and 6 from J, leaving 20 bases between them. The CDR3 region is CASSPPGHTLKTQYF. The CDR3 DNA sequence: TGTGCCAGCAGCCCTCCGGGACATACATTAAAGACCCAGTACTTC.

V is TRBV3-1 and J is TRBJ1-3, with a weak D call TRBD1 (5 bases). V was shortened by 0 bases and J by 4 bases, with 10 bases between the two germline ends. Germline V lookup: CDR1 LGHDT, CDR2 YNNKEL (reference sequence). The CDR3 runs 15 residues. The CDR3 DNA is TGTGCCAGCAGCCAAGACTCGGCAGGGGGAAACACCATATATTTT. Translated, it gives CASSQDSAGGNTIYF.

Many counts were recorded for this clonotype. The CDR3 loop is CASSLWGDETQYF. Here the CDR3 DNA reads TGTGCCAGCAGCTTGTGGGGAGATGAGACCCAGTACTTC. The rearrangement uses TRBV12-3 or TRBV12-4 and TRBJ2-5; D may be TRBD2 (5 bases). Trimming took 6 bases from V and 5 from J, leaving 13 bases between them. This CDR3 has 13 residues.

V gene TRBV18 combines with J gene TRBJ1-1; maybe TRBD1 (5 bases). The CDR3 consists of 13 residues. V lost 1 base, J lost 8 bases, and 11 bases lay in between. Germline V lookup: CDR1 KGHSH, CDR2 LQKENI. CDR3 in DNA: TGTGCCAGCTCACCACTGGACACTAAGGAAGCTTTCTTT. Translated, it gives CASSPLDTKEAFF.

The rearrangement links TRBV7-2 to TRBJ2-7, with 9 positions matching TRBD1. CDR1 is SGHTA and CDR2 is FQGNSA in the germline V gene. V shed 8 bases and J 6 bases; nucleotides not matched to a gene: 8. The CDR3 has 13 amino acids. CDR3 sequence: CASGGTGQGEQYF. In DNA, the CDR3 is TGTGCCAGCGGAGGGACAGGGCAGGGCGAGCAGTACTTC.

This sequence joins TRBV12-3 or TRBV12-4 and TRBJ2-7; D possibly corresponds to TRBD1 (6 bases). The CDR3 runs to 14 residues. V was clipped by 6 bases and J by 5 bases, with 17 bases between them. The DNA of the CDR3 is TGTGCCAGCAGAATTAACAGGGCAAAAAACGAGCAGTACTTC. Protein product: CASRINRAKNEQYF.

This clonotype occurred a few times. V is TRBV2 and J is TRBJ2-3; D not certain. Trimming removed 8 bases from V and 0 bases from J, with 9 bases in between. There are 13 residues in the CDR3. In germline, CDR1 is SNHLY, CDR2 FYNNEI. This CDR3 reads CASAPESTDTQYF. For the CDR3, the DNA is TGTGCCAGCGCTCCTGAGAGCACAGATACGCAGTATTTT.

The table lists this clonotype with a few counts. This chain joins TRBV9 and TRBJ1-1; D might be TRBD1 (5 bases). CDR1 SGDLS and CDR2 YYNGEE come from the germline V gene. V was shortened by 4 bases and J by 3 bases, with 13 bases between the two germline ends. This CDR3 has 14 residues. The CDR3 protein is CASSYGGRDTEAFF. As DNA, the CDR3 is TGTGCCAGCAGCTATGGGGGACGGGACACTGAAGCTTTCTTT.

Points on this clonotype: A read error may be the cause here, since a much bigger clone is one base away. The genes are TRBV10-3 and TRBJ2-5; 10 nucleotides line up with TRBD1. The germline CDR1 and CDR2 sequences are ENHRY and SYGVKD. The CDR3 is 15 amino acids. V dropped 5 bases and J dropped 11; count of bases not matched to a gene: 14. The CDR3 loop reads CAISIAGTGAGEQYF. The CDR3 region has the DNA TGTGCCATCAGTATCGCCGGGACAGGGGCCGGTGAGCAGTACTTC.

The chain employs TRBV29-1 and TRBJ2-3; 8 bases match TRBD2. CDR3 length: 15 amino acids. Trimming cost V 4 bases and J 0 bases; bases outside gene matches: 6. CDR1 and CDR2 from the germline V gene are SQVTM and ANQGSEA. Here the CDR3 reads CSVGLSSGSTDTQYF. CDR3 DNA sequence: TGCAGCGTTGGTCTATCTAGCGGGAGCACAGATACGCAGTATTTT.

There are a few counts of this clonotype. The gene calls are TRBV29-1 and TRBJ2-3; maybe TRBD1 (5 bases). Germline CDR1 and CDR2: SQVTM and ANQGSEA. There are 12 residues in the CDR3. V was clipped by 6 bases and J by 2 bases, with 9 bases between them. The CDR3 protein is CSVGPFTDTQYF. CDR3 DNA: TGCAGCGTGGGGCCATTCACAGATACGCAGTATTTT.

This clonotype appeared a few times. The CDR3 here is CASTGTAFTGELFF. Here the CDR3 DNA reads TGTGCCAGCACCGGGACAGCTTTCACCGGGGAGCTGTTTTTT. The rearrangement uses TRBV7-9 and TRBJ2-2; TRBD1 aligns across 7 bases. The germline V gene has CDR1 SEHNR and CDR2 FQNEAQ (reference sequence). The J segment lost 4 bases and the V segment lost 7 bases, leaving 6 bases of the junction unmatched. The CDR3 length is 14 residues.

A few counts support this clonotype. The chain couples TRBV4-3 to TRBJ2-3; tentatively, D is TRBD2 (6 bases). The germline CDR1 and CDR2 sequences are LGHNA and YSLEER. The CDR3 is made up of 17 amino acids. V lost 0 bases, J lost 0 bases, and 13 bases lay in between. CDR3 coding DNA: TGCGCCAGCAGCCAAGATGGAAGCGGAGGGAGCACAGATACGCAGTATTTT. Its translation is CASSQDGSGGSTDTQYF.

The rearrangement links TRBV4-2 to TRBJ2-3; 9 bases align to TRBD2. The CDR3 is 20 residues long. The germline V gene encodes CDR1 LGHNA and CDR2 YNFKEQ. V lost 1 base, J lost 3 bases, and 17 bases stayed unmatched. The CDR3 region is CASSQVLRLAGSSETDTQYF. In DNA form, the CDR3 reads TGTGCCAGCAGCCAAGTCTTGAGGCTAGCGGGGTCTTCCGAAACAGATACGCAGTATTTT.

In its sample, this clonotype was seen a few times. The J gene is TRBJ1-1, the V gene TRBV5-1, with D possibly being TRBD1 (5 bases). CDR3 length equals 14 residues. The ends were cut back, 4 bases at V and 0 bases at J, with 10 bases in the middle. CDR1 is SGHRS and CDR2 is YFSETQ in the germline V gene. The CDR3, as DNA: TGCGCCAGCAGCACGGACATACTGAACACTGAAGCTTTCTTT. It yields the protein CASSTDILNTEAFF.

This chain uses TRBV20-1 with TRBJ2-1; D unresolved. The CDR3 consists of 15 residues. Germline CDR1 reads DFQATT; CDR2 reads SNEGSKA (reference sequence). Trimming left V 3 bases short and J 2 bases short, with 14 bases between. DNA for the CDR3: TGCAGTGCTAGCCCGGGTTGGAGAGCCTACAATGAGCAGTTCTTC. Protein sequence: CSASPGWRAYNEQFF.

The chain is built from TRBV2 and TRBJ2-2; 12 bases align to TRBD2. There are 16 residues in the CDR3. Trimming removed 5 bases from V and 4 bases from J; junction bases left unmatched: 5. CDR1 is SNHLY, CDR2 FYNNEI, per germline. The CDR3 sequence is CASSWTSGVITGELFF. In nucleotides, the CDR3 is TGTGCCAGCAGTTGGACTAGCGGGGTGATCACCGGGGAGCTGTTTTTT.

This clonotype was counted a few times. The chain links TRBV24-1 to TRBJ2-1; the D gene is possibly TRBD2 (6 bases). V was shortened by 4 bases and J by 7 bases, with 16 bases between the two germline ends. In germline, CDR1 is KGHDR, CDR2 SFDVKD. CDR3 size: 15 residues. Here the CDR3 DNA reads TGTGCCACCAGTGACGGCGGGGTCGGTAGGAATGAGCAGTTCTTC. This codes for CATSDGGVGRNEQFF.

In DNA, the CDR3 is TGTGCCAGCAGCTTAATGGTAGCGGGAGCGCACTTCTACGAGCAGTACTTC. Amino acid sequence: CASSLMVAGAHFYEQYF. The chain carries TRBV11-1 and TRBJ2-7, with 9 bases fitting TRBD2. From germline, CDR1 is SGHAT and CDR2 FQDESV (reference sequence). Trimming took 2 bases from V and 3 from J; bases not matched to a gene: 11. The CDR3 has 17 amino acids.

The chain recombines TRBV7-2 with TRBJ2-3, with D uncertain. Germline-derived CDR1 and CDR2 are SGHTA and FQGNSA. The V end was cut by 2 bases, the J end by 1 base, with 10 bases between. There are 15 residues in the CDR3. CDR3 DNA sequence: TGTGCCAGCAGCTTAAGCTGGGTCCGCACAGATACGCAGTATTTT. It yields the protein CASSLSWVRTDTQYF. The full variable domain, completed using reference TRBV7-2 and TRBJ2-3, is GAGVSQSPSNKVTEKGKDVELRCDPISGHTALYWYRQSLGQGLEFLIYFQGNSAPDKSGLPSDRFSAERTGGSVSTLTIQRTQQEDSAVYLCASSLSWVRTDTQYFGPGTRLTVL.

The genes are TRBV20-1 and TRBJ2-1; 9 bases are shared with TRBD2. V lost 5 bases, J lost 2 bases, and 7 bases stayed unmatched. This CDR3 is built from 15 residues. The germline V gene has CDR1 DFQATT and CDR2 SNEGSKA (reference sequence). In DNA, the CDR3 is TGCAGTGCTCACAGCGGGGGGAAACCCTACAATGAGCAGTTCTTC. Translation: CSAHSGGKPYNEQFF.

J is TRBJ2-4 and V is TRBV18; D might be TRBD1 (5 bases). V shed 0 bases and J shed 2 bases, with 17 bases lying between them. This CDR3 contains 18 residues. Germline V gene data show CDR1 as KGHSH and CDR2 as LQKENI. The CDR3 coding sequence is TGTGCCAGCTCACCACCTTCGGGTCCACAGGCTTCCAAAAACATTCAGTACTTC. Residues: CASSPPSGPQASKNIQYF.

The rearrangement joins TRBV4-1 to TRBJ1-1; 8 bases map to TRBD1. Unmatched junction bases numbered 9, after V lost 5 bases and J lost 4 bases. Germline V CDR1 and CDR2: MGHRA, YSYEKL. The CDR3 loop spans 15 amino acids. The CDR3 loop reads CASSSWTGRGTEAFF. Here the CDR3 DNA reads TGCGCCAGCAGCTCGTGGACAGGGAGAGGCACTGAAGCTTTCTTT.

This chain uses TRBV20-1 with TRBJ2-7, with 11 bases matching TRBD1. Trimming took 2 bases from V and 4 from J; bases not matched to a gene: 4. Germline CDR1 is DFQATT and CDR2 is SNEGSKA (reference sequence). The CDR3 extends over 14 amino acids. CDR3 region: CSARPGTGGYEQYF. The CDR3 DNA follows: TGCAGTGCTAGACCCGGGACAGGGGGATACGAGCAGTACTTC.

The chain uses TRBV12-3 or TRBV12-4 and TRBJ2-7; 10 nucleotides agree with TRBD1. The CDR3 has 14 amino acids. V lost 5 bases, J lost 10 bases, and 11 bases stayed unmatched. The CDR3 DNA is TGTGCCAGCAGTCCGGACAGGGGGAGGGAGGCCCAGTACTTC. Protein: CASSPDRGREAQYF.

A few counts support this clonotype. The J gene is TRBJ1-2, the V gene TRBV20-1; no firm D call. The CDR3 totals 15 residues. Trimming stripped 0 bases from V and 3 bases from J, with 14 bases between. Per the germline V gene, CDR1 is DFQATT and CDR2 is SNEGSKA (reference sequence). DNA for the CDR3: TGCAGTGCTAGAGATCCTGGGGTGAATTACTATGGCTACACCTTC. Residues: CSARDPGVNYYGYTF.

This sequence joins TRBV7-9 and TRBJ1-2, with unresolved D. The CDR3 extends over 15 amino acids. The germline V and J ends were trimmed by 4 bases and 6 bases, with 18 bases remaining between them. CDR1 and CDR2 from the germline V gene are SEHNR and FQNEAQ (reference sequence). The CDR3 bases are TGTGCCAGCAGCTCCCAAGGGTTGGGAGGACATGGCTACACCTTC. It translates to CASSSQGLGGHGYTF.